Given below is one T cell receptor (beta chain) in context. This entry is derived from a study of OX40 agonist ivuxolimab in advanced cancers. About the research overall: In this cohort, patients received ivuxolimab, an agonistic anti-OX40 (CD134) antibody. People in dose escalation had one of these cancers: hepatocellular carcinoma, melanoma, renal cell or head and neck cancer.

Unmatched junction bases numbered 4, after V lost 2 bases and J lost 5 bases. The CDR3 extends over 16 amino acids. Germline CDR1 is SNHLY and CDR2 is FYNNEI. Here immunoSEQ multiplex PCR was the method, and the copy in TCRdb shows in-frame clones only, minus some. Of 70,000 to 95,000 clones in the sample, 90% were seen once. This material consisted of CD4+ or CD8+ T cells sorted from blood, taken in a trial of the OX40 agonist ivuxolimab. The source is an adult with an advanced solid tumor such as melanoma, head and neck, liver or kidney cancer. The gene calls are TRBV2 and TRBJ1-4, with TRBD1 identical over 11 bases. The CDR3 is CASSEPGTGGNEKLFF. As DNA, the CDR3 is TGTGCCAGCAGTGAACCGGGGACAGGGGGAAATGAAAAACTGTTTTTT.